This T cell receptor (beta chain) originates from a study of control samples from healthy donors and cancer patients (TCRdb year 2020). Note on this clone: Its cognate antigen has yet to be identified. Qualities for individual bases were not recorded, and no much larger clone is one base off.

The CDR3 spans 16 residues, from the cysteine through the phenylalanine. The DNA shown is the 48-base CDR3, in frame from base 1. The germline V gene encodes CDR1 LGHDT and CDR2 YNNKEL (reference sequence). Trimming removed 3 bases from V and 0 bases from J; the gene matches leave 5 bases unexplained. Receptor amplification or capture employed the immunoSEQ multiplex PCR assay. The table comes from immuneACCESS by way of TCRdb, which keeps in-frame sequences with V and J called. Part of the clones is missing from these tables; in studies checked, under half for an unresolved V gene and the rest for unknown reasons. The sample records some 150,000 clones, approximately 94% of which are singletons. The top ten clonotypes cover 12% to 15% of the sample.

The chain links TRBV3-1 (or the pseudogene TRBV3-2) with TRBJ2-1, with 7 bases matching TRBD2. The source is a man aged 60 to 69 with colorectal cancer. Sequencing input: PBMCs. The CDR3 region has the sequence CASSQGRGSSYNEQFF. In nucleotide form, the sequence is TGTGCCAGCAGCCAGGGGCGGGGGAGCTCCTACAATGAGCAGTTCTTC.